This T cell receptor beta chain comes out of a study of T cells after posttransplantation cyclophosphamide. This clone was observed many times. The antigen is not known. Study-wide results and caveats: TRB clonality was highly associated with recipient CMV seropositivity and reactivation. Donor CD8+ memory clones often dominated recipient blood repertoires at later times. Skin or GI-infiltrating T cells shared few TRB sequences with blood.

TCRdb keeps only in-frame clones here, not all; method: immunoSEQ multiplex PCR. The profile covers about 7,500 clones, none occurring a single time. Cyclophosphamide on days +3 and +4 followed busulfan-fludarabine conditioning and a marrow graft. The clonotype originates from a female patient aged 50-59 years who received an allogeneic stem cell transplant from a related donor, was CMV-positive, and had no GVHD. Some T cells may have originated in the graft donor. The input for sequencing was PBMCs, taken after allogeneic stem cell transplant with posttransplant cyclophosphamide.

The CDR3 DNA sequence: TGTGCCAGCAGTTTAGTGGGGGGTCGGGGGGAAAAACTGTTTTTT. This gives the protein CASSLVGGRGEKLFF. The chain couples TRBV12-3 or TRBV12-4 to TRBJ1-4, with a possible D match to TRBD1 (5 bases). CDR3 length equals 15 residues. The V gene lost 1 base and the J gene lost 8 bases, with 14 bases spanning the gap.